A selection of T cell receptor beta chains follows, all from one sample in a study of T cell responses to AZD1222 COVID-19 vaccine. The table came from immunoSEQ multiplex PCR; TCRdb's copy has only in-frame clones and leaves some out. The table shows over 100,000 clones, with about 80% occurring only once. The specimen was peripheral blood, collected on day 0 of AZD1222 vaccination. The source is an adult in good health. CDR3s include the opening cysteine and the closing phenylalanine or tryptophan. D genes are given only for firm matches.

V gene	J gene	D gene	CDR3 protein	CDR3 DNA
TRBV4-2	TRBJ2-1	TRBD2	CASSQELAAIYNEQFF	TGTGCCAGCAGCCAAGAACTAGCGGCAATTTACAATGAGCAGTTCTTC
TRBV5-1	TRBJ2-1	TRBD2	CASSFGTSGSSHEQFF	TGCGCCAGCAGCTTTGGGACTAGCGGGAGCTCCCATGAGCAGTTCTTC
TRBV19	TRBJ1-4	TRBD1	CASSLIQGARYEKLFF	TGTGCCAGTAGTCTTATTCAGGGGGCGCGGTATGAAAAACTGTTTTTT
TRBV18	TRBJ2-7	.	CASSPPVKEGEQYF	TGTGCCAGCTCACCACCTGTAAAGGAGGGCGAGCAGTACTTC
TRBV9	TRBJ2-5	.	CASSATGLWETQYF	TGTGCCAGCAGCGCCACGGGACTCTGGGAGACCCAGTACTTC
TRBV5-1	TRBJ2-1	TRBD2	CASSLSGRSSYNEQFF	TGCGCCAGCAGCCTAAGCGGGAGGAGCTCCTACAATGAGCAGTTCTTC
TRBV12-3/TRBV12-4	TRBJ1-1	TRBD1	CASSLLGQGPAFF	TGTGCCAGCAGTTTATTGGGACAGGGTCCGGCTTTCTTT
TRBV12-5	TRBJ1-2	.	CASGHGDADYGYTF	TGTGCTAGTGGTCACGGGGACGCAGACTATGGCTACACCTTC
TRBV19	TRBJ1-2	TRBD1	CASSIDRGIYGYTF	TGTGCCAGTAGCATCGACAGGGGGATCTATGGCTACACCTTC
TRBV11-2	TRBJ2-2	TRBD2	CASSPRDYPTGELFF	TGTGCCAGCAGCCCCCGGGACTACCCCACCGGGGAGCTGTTTTTT
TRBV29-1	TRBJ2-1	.	CSVDKLAESYNEQFF	TGCAGCGTTGACAAACTAGCCGAATCCTACAATGAGCAGTTCTTC
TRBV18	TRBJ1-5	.	CASSPNWDQPQHF	TGTGCCAGCTCACCAAACTGGGATCAGCCCCAGCATTTT
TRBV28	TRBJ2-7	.	CASIGSPYEQYF	TGTGCCAGCATTGGCTCGCCCTACGAGCAGTACTTC
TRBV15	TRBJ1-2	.	CATSRGAGGTNYGYTF	TGTGCCACCAGCAGAGGGGCTGGGGGGACTAACTATGGCTACACCTTC